This record looks at one T cell receptor (beta chain) sequence and its context. Its ends do not fully match the called genes, so a read error is possible. This entry belongs to a study of cytomegalovirus exposure and HLA in healthy donors. This CDR3 region has 17 residues. Germline V gene sequence: CDR1 SEHNR, CDR2 FQNEAQ (reference sequence). A multiplex PCR was run with 60 Vbeta primers and 13 Jbeta primers. The repertoire was sequenced with immunoSEQ multiplex PCR; TCRdb's copy has only in-frame clones and lacks some. The sample lists roughly 200,000 clones; roughly 80% were seen once. The receptor was derived from a woman between 35 and 50 years old in good health and CMV-seronegative. Source material: PBMCs. The chain has TRBV7-9 and TRBJ1-1, with TRBD1 matching 9 bases. The CDR3 region is CSSSGNRGPRWNTEAFF. The CDR3 DNA is TGTTCCAGCAGCGGAAACAGGGGGCCTAGGTGGAACACTGAAGCTTTCTTT. The full variable domain, its missing parts supplied by reference TRBV7-9 and TRBJ1-1, is DTGVSQNPRHKITKRGQNVTFRCDPISEHNRLYWYRQTLGQGPEFLTYFQNEAQLEKSRLLSDRFSAERPKGSFSTLEIQRTEQGDSAMYLCSSSGNRGPRWNTEAFFGQGTRLTVV.